This TCR beta chain was recorded in a study of response to subunit inactivated influenza vaccine. Findings and caveats of the study: Each seasonal influenza vaccination recruits few new T cells, the authors suggested.

TCRdb passed the RT-PCR reads through MiXCR, listing each CDR3 protein once. The sample holds roughly 170,000 distinct CDR3 sequences, 9.2% seen once. Ten or more counts support this clonotype. Antigen specificity is unknown. The CDR3 runs 12 residues. The V end lost 0 bases, the J end lost 6 bases, and 3 bases lay between the germline ends. Germline V gene sequence: CDR1 SGHRS, CDR2 YFSETQ. The sequence was obtained from a man aged 50 to 60 who received an inactivated influenza vaccine. V usage is TRBV5-1 and J usage is TRBJ2-2, with D uncertain. The sample consisted of non-naive T cells sorted from PBMCs, taken on the day of vaccination. CDR3 residues: CASSLVSGELFF. As DNA, the CDR3 is TGCGCCAGCAGCTTGGTGTCCGGGGAGCTGTTTTTT. Supplemented by reference TRBV5-1 and TRBJ2-2, the full variable domain reads KAGVTQTPRYLIKTRGQQVTLSCSPISGHRSVSWYQQTPGQGLQFLFEYFSETQRNKGNFPGRFSGRQFSNSRSEMNVSTLELGDSALYLCASSLVSGELFFGEGSRLTVL.